This TCR beta chain was identified during a study of brain T cells in children with intractable seizures. CDR1 is GTSNPN, CDR2 SVGIG, per germline (reference sequence). The CDR3 is 12 amino acids. V was cut by 6 bases and J by 0 bases, with 9 bases left in between. Note on this clone: Its antigen remains unknown.

Only cases whose brain tissue showed the highest T cell transcript signatures were sequenced. Pre-surgery treatment included at least one anti-epileptic drug. The repertoire was sequenced with immunoSEQ multiplex PCR; TCRdb's copy has only in-frame clones and lacks some. This table holds tens of thousands of clones, approximately 89% found once. General study findings and limits: HCMV serostatus was not known, and viral specificity came from CDR3 similarity only.

V and J are TRBV30 and TRBJ2-7; no reliable D call. Sequenced material: peripheral blood, taken at surgery. The sequence came from a girl aged 2 to 10 with Rasmussen encephalitis and intractable seizures. The CDR3 nucleotides are TGTGCCTGTCTCCATGGCTCCTACGAGCAGTACTTC. It translates to CACLHGSYEQYF.